Below, one T cell receptor (beta chain) is given with its context. The data are from a study of Ad26.COV2.S vaccination and SARS-CoV-2 variants. Treatment in this sample: about 20 received Ad26.COV2.S at low or high dose, single or two shots; several received placebo; per-sample allocation not given. On day 63 after the first injection, vaccine and placebo recipients gave samples. Built on an Ad26 vector, the vaccine expressed Wuhan-strain SARS-CoV-2 spike. The data were produced by immunoSEQ multiplex PCR, yet TCRdb's version contains in-frame clones alone and is incomplete. The sample contains 410,000 or so clones, 80% to 95% of which appear only once. V gave up 0 bases and J gave up 4 bases, with 12 bases separating them. Germline values: CDR1 MGHRA, CDR2 YSYEKL. This CDR3 contains 15 residues.

This sequence originates from a person between 18 and 65 years old who received the Ad26.COV2.S COVID-19 vaccine or a placebo. The chain joins TRBV4-1 to TRBJ1-1; a possible D gene is TRBD1 (5 bases). Material: peripheral blood, obtained in a trial of Ad26.COV2.S vaccine versus placebo. CDR3 coding DNA: TGCGCCAGCAGCCAAGATTGGCAGGGTCGCACTGAAGCTTTCTTT. Protein sequence: CASSQDWQGRTEAFF.